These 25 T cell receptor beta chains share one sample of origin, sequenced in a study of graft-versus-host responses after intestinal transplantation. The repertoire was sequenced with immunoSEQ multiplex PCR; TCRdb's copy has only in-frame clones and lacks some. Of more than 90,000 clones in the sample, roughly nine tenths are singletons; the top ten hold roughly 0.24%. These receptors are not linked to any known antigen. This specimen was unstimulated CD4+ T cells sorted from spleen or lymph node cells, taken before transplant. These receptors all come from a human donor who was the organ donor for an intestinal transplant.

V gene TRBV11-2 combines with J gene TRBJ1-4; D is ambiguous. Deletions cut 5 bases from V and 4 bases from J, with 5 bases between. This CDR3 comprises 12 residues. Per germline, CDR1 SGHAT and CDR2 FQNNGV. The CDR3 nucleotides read TGTGCCAGCAGCCCGTTTAATGAAAAACTGTTTTTT. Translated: CASSPFNEKLFF.

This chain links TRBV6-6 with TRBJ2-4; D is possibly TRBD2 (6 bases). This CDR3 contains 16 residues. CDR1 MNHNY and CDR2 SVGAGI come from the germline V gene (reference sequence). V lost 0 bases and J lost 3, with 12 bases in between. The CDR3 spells CASSYSTDGGKNIQYF. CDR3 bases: TGTGCCAGCAGTTACTCAACTGACGGGGGCAAAAACATTCAGTACTTC.

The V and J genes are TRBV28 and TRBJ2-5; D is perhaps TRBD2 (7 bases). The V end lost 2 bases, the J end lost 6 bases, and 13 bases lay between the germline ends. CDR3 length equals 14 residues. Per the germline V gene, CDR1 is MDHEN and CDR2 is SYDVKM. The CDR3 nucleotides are TGTGCCAGCAGTTTAGAAAGCGGGACAAAGACCCAGTACTTC. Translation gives CASSLESGTKTQYF.

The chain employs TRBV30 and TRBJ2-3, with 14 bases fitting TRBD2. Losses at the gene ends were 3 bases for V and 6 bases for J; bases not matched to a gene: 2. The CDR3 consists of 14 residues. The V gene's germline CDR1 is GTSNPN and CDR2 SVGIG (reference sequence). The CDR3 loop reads CAWRTSGGADTQYF. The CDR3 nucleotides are TGTGCCTGGAGGACTAGCGGGGGGGCGGATACGCAGTATTTT.

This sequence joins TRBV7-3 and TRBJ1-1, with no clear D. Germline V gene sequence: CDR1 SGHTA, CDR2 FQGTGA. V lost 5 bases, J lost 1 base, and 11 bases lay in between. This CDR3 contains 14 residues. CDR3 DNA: TGTGCCAGCAGCCCATCATCAGAGAACACTGAAGCTTTCTTT. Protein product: CASSPSSENTEAFF.

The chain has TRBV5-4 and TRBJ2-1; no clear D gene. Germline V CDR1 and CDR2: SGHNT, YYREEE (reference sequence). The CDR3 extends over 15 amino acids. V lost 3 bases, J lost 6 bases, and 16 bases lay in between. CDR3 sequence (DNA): TGTGCCAGCAGCTACGACACCATGATCGGCAATGAGCAGTTCTTC. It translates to CASSYDTMIGNEQFF.

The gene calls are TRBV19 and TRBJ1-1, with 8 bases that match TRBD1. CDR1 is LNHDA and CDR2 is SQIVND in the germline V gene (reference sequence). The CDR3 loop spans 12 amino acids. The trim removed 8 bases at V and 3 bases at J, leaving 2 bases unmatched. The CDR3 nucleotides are TGTGCCAGTCGACAGGGGTACACTGAAGCTTTCTTT. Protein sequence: CASRQGYTEAFF.

Here the CDR3 DNA reads TGTGCCAGCACCCGACAGGTGCCCTACGAGCAGTACTTC. As protein: CASTRQVPYEQYF. This chain links TRBV2 with TRBJ2-7, with D perhaps matching TRBD1 (6 bases). The CDR3 spans 13 residues. Germline lookup yields CDR1 SNHLY and CDR2 FYNNEI. The ends were cut back, 7 bases at V and 2 bases at J, with 12 bases in the middle.

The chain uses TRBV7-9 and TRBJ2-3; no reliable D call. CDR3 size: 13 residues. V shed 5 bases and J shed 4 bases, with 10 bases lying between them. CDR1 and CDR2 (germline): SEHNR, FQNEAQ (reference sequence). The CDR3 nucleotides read TGTGCCAGCAGCCGACACCAGTCAGATACGCAGTATTTT. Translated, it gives CASSRHQSDTQYF.

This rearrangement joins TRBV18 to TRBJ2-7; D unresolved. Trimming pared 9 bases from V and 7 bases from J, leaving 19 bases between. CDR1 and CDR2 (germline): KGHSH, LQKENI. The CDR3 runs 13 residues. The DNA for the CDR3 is TGTGCCAGTATGAACCGTCCCGGCTTTGAGCAGTACTTC. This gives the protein CASMNRPGFEQYF.

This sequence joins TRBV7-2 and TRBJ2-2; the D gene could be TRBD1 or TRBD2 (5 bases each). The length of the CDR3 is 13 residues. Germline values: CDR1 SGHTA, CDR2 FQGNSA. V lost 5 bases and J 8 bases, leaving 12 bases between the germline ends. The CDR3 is CASSTGPQGELFF. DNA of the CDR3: TGTGCCAGCAGCACGGGGCCACAGGGGGAGCTGTTTTTT.

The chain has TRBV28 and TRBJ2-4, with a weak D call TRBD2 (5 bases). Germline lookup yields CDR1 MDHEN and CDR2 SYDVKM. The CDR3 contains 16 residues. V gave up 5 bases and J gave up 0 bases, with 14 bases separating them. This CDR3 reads CASSGGGTLAKNIQYF. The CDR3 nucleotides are TGTGCCAGCAGTGGAGGCGGAACTCTAGCCAAAAACATTCAGTACTTC.

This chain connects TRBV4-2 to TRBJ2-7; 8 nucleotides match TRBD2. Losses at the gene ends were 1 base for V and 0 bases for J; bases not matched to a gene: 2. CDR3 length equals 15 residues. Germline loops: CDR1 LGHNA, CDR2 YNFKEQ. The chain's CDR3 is CASSQGAGGSYEQYF. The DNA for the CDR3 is TGTGCCAGCAGCCAAGGGGCGGGAGGCTCCTACGAGCAGTACTTC.

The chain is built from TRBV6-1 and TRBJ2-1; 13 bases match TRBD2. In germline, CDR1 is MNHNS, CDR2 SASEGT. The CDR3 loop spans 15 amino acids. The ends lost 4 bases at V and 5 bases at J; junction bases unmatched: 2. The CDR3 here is CASSGLAGGHNEQFF. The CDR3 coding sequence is TGTGCCAGCAGTGGACTAGCGGGAGGCCACAATGAGCAGTTCTTC.

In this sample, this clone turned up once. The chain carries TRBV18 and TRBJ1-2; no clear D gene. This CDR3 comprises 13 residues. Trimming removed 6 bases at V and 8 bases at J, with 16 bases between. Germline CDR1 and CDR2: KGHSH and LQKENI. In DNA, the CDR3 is TGTGCCAGCTCCGTATCCGTCTCGGACGGCTACACCTTC. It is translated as CASSVSVSDGYTF.

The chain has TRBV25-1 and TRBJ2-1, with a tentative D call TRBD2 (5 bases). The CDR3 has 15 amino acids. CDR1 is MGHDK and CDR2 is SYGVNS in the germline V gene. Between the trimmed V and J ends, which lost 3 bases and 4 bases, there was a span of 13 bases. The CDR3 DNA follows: TGTGCCAGCAGTGACCCAGCGGAGCGATACAATGAGCAGTTCTTC. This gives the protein CASSDPAERYNEQFF. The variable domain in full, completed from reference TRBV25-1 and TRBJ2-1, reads EADIYQTPRYLVIGTGKKITLECSQTMGHDKMYWYQQDPGMELHLIHYSYGVNSTEKGDLSSESTVSRIRTEHFPLTLESARPSHTSQYLCASSDPAERYNEQFFGPGTRLTVL.

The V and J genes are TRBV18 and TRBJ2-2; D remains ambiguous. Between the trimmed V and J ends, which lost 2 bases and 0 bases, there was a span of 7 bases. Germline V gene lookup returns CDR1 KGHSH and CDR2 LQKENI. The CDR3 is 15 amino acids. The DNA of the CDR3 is TGTGCCAGCTCACCAGGGCAGGCGAACACCGGGGAGCTGTTTTTT. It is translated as CASSPGQANTGELFF.

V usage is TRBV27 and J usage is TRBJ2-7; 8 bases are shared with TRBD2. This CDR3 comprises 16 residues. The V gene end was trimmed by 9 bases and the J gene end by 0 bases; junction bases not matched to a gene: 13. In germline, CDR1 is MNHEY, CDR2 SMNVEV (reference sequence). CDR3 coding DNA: TGTGCCAGTGGAAAACCTTTAGCGGGATTCTCCTACGAGCAGTACTTC. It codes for CASGKPLAGFSYEQYF.

This chain's CDR3 is CATSRGPATGTNEKLFF. The CDR3 bases are TGTGCCACCAGCAGAGGTCCTGCCACGGGGACTAATGAAAAACTGTTTTTT. The rearrangement uses TRBV15 and TRBJ1-4; D is undetermined. Germline V lookup: CDR1 LNHNV, CDR2 YYDKDF (reference sequence). The CDR3 is made up of 17 amino acids. V was cut by 1 base and J by 2 bases, with 14 bases left in between.

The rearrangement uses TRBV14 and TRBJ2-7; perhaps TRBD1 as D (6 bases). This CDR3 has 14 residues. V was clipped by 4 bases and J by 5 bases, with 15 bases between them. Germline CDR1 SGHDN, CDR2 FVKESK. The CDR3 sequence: CASSLLWGLNEQYF. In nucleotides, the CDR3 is TGTGCCAGCAGCCTTTTGTGGGGGCTCAACGAGCAGTACTTC.

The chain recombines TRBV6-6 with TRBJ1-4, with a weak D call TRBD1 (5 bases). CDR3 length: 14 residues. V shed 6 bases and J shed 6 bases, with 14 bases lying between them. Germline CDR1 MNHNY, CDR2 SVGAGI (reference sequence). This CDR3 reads CASRGPGGDEKLFF. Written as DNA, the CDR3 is TGTGCCAGCAGGGGCCCCGGAGGGGATGAAAAACTGTTTTTT.

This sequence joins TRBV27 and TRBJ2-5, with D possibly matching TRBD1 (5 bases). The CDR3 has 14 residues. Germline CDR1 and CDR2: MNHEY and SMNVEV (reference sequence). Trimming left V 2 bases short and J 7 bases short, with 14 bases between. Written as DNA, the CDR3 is TGTGCCAGCAGTTTACGGCCCCTCCAGGGGACCCAGTACTTC. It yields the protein CASSLRPLQGTQYF.

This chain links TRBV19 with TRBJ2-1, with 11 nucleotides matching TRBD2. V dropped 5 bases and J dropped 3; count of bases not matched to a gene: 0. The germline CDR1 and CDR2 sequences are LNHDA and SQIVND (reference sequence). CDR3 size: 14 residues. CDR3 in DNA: TGTGCCAGTAGTGGGACTAGCGGCTACAATGAGCAGTTCTTC. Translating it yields CASSGTSGYNEQFF.

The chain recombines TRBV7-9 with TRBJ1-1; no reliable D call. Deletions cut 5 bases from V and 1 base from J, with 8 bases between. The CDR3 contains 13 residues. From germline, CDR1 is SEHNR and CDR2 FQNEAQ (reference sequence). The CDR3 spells CASSISPNTEAFF. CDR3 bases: TGTGCCAGCAGCATTAGCCCGAACACTGAAGCTTTCTTT.

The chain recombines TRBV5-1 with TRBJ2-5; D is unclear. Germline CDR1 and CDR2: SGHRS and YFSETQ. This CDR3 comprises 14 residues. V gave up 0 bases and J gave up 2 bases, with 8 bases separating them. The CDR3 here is CASSLDRRQETQYF. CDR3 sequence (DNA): TGCGCCAGCAGCTTGGACAGACGACAAGAGACCCAGTACTTC.